This T cell receptor (beta chain) was captured by sequencing in a study of blood T cell repertoires in COVID-19. This table comes from immunoSEQ multiplex PCR, and its TCRdb copy is limited to in-frame clones, with some not included. The table includes 150,000 to 200,000 clones, roughly 90% detected once. Germline V gene data show CDR1 as SGHRS and CDR2 as YFSETQ. V gave up 7 bases and J gave up 8 bases; unmatched junction bases: 11. This CDR3 spans 13 amino acids. This clone came up once. The sequenced sample consisted of peripheral blood. The chain recombines TRBV5-1 with TRBJ1-1; 7 bases line up with TRBD1. This TCR was recovered from a woman between 70 and 85 years old with acute or convalescent COVID-19. DNA of the CDR3: TGCGCCAGCGGAGCATCACAGGGGAACGAAGCTTTCTTT. This codes for CASGASQGNEAFF.